A single sample gave rise to the 22 T cell receptor beta chains below, sequenced in a study of cytomegalovirus exposure and HLA in healthy donors (dated by TCRdb to 2017 to 2019). The library relied on the immunoSEQ multiplex PCR assay. A mixture of 60 forward primers for TCR Vbeta segments and 13 reverse primers for TCR Jbeta segments was used in the multiplex PCR. TCRdb limited this immuneACCESS table to in-frame rearrangements with V and J called. A share of clones is missing; checked studies link under half to unresolved V genes, and the rest is unexplained. The sample profile shows 120,000 or so clones; 70% to 85% of them were found once. About 1.8% of the sample comes from the top ten. Sequencing was done on a sample of PBMCs. All receptors derive from a man between 18 and 29 years old in good health and CMV-seronegative.

The chain carries TRBV29-1 and TRBJ2-4; 7 bases match TRBD2. CDR1 and CDR2 (germline): SQVTM, ANQGSEA. Trimming removed 4 bases from V and 1 base from J; junction bases left unmatched: 7. The CDR3 totals 15 residues. CDR3 coding DNA: TGCAGCGTTGGGGGGGGGATGTGGGCCAAAAACATTCAGTACTTC. It encodes CSVGGGMWAKNIQYF. The complete variable domain, with remaining parts taken from reference TRBV29-1 and TRBJ2-4, reads SAVISQKPSRDICQRGTSLTIQCQVDSQVTMMFWYRQQPGQSLTLIATANQGSEATYESGFVIDKFPISRPNLTFSTLTVSNMSPEDSSIYLCSVGGGMWAKNIQYFGAGTRLSVL.

Concerning this clone: This same CDR3 is encoded by further DNA sequences in the sample. The chain employs TRBV6-1 and TRBJ1-1, with a possible D match to TRBD1 (6 bases). The germline V gene encodes CDR1 MNHNS and CDR2 SASEGT. CDR3 length: 14 residues. V was pared by 7 bases and J by 1 base, with 13 bases between. In nucleotides, the CDR3 is TGTGCCAGCACTTCTACAGGGACGAACACTGAAGCTTTCTTT. Residues: CASTSTGTNTEAFF.

The chain carries TRBV7-2 and TRBJ1-4; D gene unclear. The V gene lost 1 base and the J gene lost 7 bases, with 7 bases spanning the gap. The CDR3 consists of 13 residues. Germline CDR1 is SGHTA and CDR2 is FQGNSA. CDR3 loop: CASSLGVVEKLFF. CDR3 bases: TGTGCCAGCAGCTTAGGAGTTGTTGAAAAACTGTTTTTT.

This chain links TRBV5-1 with TRBJ1-2, with 9 nucleotides matching TRBD1. This CDR3 region has 19 residues. Germline CDR1 is SGHRS and CDR2 is YFSETQ. V was clipped by 0 bases and J by 4 bases; unmatched bases: 16. CDR3 DNA sequence: TGCGCCAGCAGCTTGGATAGGGGGACAGGGTATCTTCTGGGCTATGGCTACACCTTC. This codes for CASSLDRGTGYLLGYGYTF.

This rearrangement joins TRBV27 to TRBJ1-4; possibly TRBD1 for D (5 bases). Germline V lookup: CDR1 MNHEY, CDR2 SMNVEV (reference sequence). This CDR3 comprises 17 residues. The V gene lost 5 bases and the J gene lost 1 base, with 17 bases spanning the gap. DNA of the CDR3: TGTGCCAGCAGTCCGATACCTAACAGGCTAACTAATGAAAAACTGTTTTTT. It translates to CASSPIPNRLTNEKLFF.

The rearrangement links TRBV2 to TRBJ1-5, with TRBD1 matching over 7 bases. V lost 6 bases, J lost 5 bases, and 7 bases stayed unmatched. Germline CDR1 is SNHLY and CDR2 is FYNNEI. This CDR3 comprises 14 residues. CDR3 nucleotides: TGTGCCAGCAGCGTTTACAGGGGTGATCAGCCCCAGCATTTT. Translated: CASSVYRGDQPQHF.

This clone rates as medium-sized. The chain recombines TRBV4-2 with TRBJ1-6, with 7 bases lining up with TRBD1. Losses at the gene ends were 5 bases for V and 10 bases for J; bases not matched to a gene: 11. This CDR3 has 15 amino acids. Germline CDR1 is LGHNA and CDR2 is YNFKEQ. The CDR3 sequence is CASSREEGATSPLHF. DNA of the CDR3: TGTGCCAGCAGCAGGGAGGAGGGGGCAACGTCACCCCTCCACTTT.

This clone was detected only a few times. The rearrangement uses TRBV13 and TRBJ1-2; D is ambiguous. Trimming removed 5 bases at V and 6 bases at J, with 16 bases between. The CDR3 length is 14 residues. CDR1 and CDR2 (germline): PRHDT, FYEKMQ (reference sequence). The CDR3 nucleotides read TGTGCCAGCAGCGGTCCCGTCCTAACCAATGGCTACACCTTC. Translation: CASSGPVLTNGYTF.

The chain recombines TRBV9 with TRBJ1-6; 10 bases map to TRBD1. CDR3 length: 15 amino acids. With V trimmed by 1 base and J by 7 bases, 2 bases remained unmatched. From germline, CDR1 is SGDLS and CDR2 YYNGEE. Here the CDR3 reads CASSVKDRGNSPLHF. The CDR3 DNA sequence: TGTGCCAGCAGCGTAAAGGACAGGGGGAATTCACCCCTCCACTTT.

This clone appeared a few times. The V call is TRBV29-1, the J call TRBJ2-3; a possible D gene is TRBD2 (5 bases). V shed 3 bases and J shed 0 bases, with 13 bases lying between them. The CDR3 is 15 amino acids. Germline V gives CDR1 SQVTM, CDR2 ANQGSEA. CDR3 sequence (DNA): TGCAGCGTTGAGGTCGGCAGGACTAGCACAGATACGCAGTATTTT. Protein sequence: CSVEVGRTSTDTQYF.

This clone was seen only once. The rearrangement uses TRBV10-2 and TRBJ1-2; tentatively, D is TRBD1 (6 bases). This CDR3 comprises 13 residues. V shed 0 bases and J shed 8 bases, with 10 bases lying between them. Per germline, CDR1 WSHSY and CDR2 SAAADI. The CDR3 DNA sequence: TGCGCCAGCAGTGAGTCCCCAGGGGCCGGCTACACCTTC. Its translation is CASSESPGAGYTF.

The chain links TRBV7-9 to TRBJ2-3; 12 nucleotides match TRBD2. The CDR3 has 16 amino acids. With 5 bases clipped from V and 1 base from J, the junction kept 4 bases outside the gene matches. The germline gives CDR1 SEHNR, CDR2 FQNEAQ (reference sequence). The CDR3 DNA reads as TGTGCCAGCAGCCATTGGACTAGCGGGGGCACAGATACGCAGTATTTT. Amino acids: CASSHWTSGGTDTQYF.

This clone was counted a single time. The chain has TRBV13 and TRBJ1-6, with TRBD1 matching over 8 bases. This CDR3 spans 15 amino acids. The trim removed 5 bases at V and 8 bases at J, leaving 8 bases unmatched. The germline CDR1 and CDR2 sequences are PRHDT and FYEKMQ (reference sequence). The CDR3 DNA is TGTGCCAGCAGCACAAGGACAGGGATATATTCACCCCTCCACTTT. This sequence encodes CASSTRTGIYSPLHF. The variable domain in full, with the rest retrieved from reference TRBV13 and TRBJ1-6, is AAGVIQSPRHLIKEKRETATLKCYPIPRHDTVYWYQQGPGQDPQFLISFYEKMQSDKGSIPDRFSAQQFSDYHSELNMSSLELGDSALYFCASSTRTGIYSPLHFGNGTRLTVT.

The V and J genes are TRBV5-6 and TRBJ1-4; TRBD1 matches 7 bases. V gave up 3 bases and J gave up 8 bases; unmatched junction bases: 10. Germline V gene data show CDR1 as SGHDT and CDR2 as YYEEEE. The CDR3 covers 15 residues. This chain's CDR3 is CASSSSGQSGEKLFF. CDR3 sequence (DNA): TGTGCCAGCAGCTCTTCGGGACAGTCAGGGGAAAAACTGTTTTTT.

The chain employs TRBV11-2 and TRBJ2-5, with TRBD2 identical over 14 bases. CDR1 is SGHAT and CDR2 is FQNNGV in the germline V gene. The CDR3 runs to 17 residues. V was clipped by 5 bases and J by 3 bases; unmatched bases: 8. CDR3 sequence: CASSTGLAGGGKETQYF. DNA for the CDR3: TGTGCCAGCAGCACCGGACTAGCGGGGGGCGGGAAAGAGACCCAGTACTTC.

The genes are TRBV5-4 and TRBJ2-1, with TRBD1 matching 11 bases. The CDR3 consists of 15 residues. Germline V gene sequence: CDR1 SGHNT, CDR2 YYREEE (reference sequence). Unmatched junction bases numbered 5, after V lost 1 base and J lost 8 bases. Written as DNA, the CDR3 is TGTGCCAGCAGCTTGCTAGGACAGGGGGCGGATGAGCAGTTCTTC. Translation: CASSLLGQGADEQFF.

The chain joins TRBV7-3 to TRBJ2-1; D not resolved. CDR1 is SGHTA and CDR2 is FQGTGA in the germline V gene. The CDR3 loop spans 18 amino acids. V dropped 2 bases and J dropped 0 bases, with 17 bases sitting between them. This CDR3 is CASSLSPPGESSYNEQFF. CDR3 in DNA: TGTGCCAGCAGCTTATCCCCACCGGGTGAGAGCTCCTACAATGAGCAGTTCTTC. The variable domain in full, completed from reference TRBV7-3 and TRBJ2-1, reads GAGVSQTPSNKVTEKGKYVELRCDPISGHTALYWYRQSLGQGPEFLIYFQGTGAADDSGLPNDRFFAVRPEGSVSTLKIQRTERGDSAVYLCASSLSPPGESSYNEQFFGPGTRLTVL.

This clone has only one observation. V and J are TRBV9 and TRBJ2-2; 7 bases match TRBD2. CDR1 and CDR2 from the germline V gene are SGDLS and YYNGEE. The length of the CDR3 is 16 residues. After removal of 0 bases from V and 6 bases from J, the junction contained 8 bases not matched to a gene. The CDR3 is CASSVDPGGSAGELFF. CDR3 DNA sequence: TGTGCCAGCAGCGTAGATCCGGGGGGTTCAGCCGGGGAGCTGTTTTTT.

This clone has more than one count but fewer than ten. V usage is TRBV21-1 and J usage is TRBJ1-1; the table's D call, TRBD1, has no DNA check behind it. TRBV21-1 is termed a pseudogene. The CDR3 is 16 amino acids. This CDR3 is CASSKENRGLNTEAFF. The CDR3 DNA reads as TGTGCCAGCAGCAAAGAAAACAGGGGGCTGAACACTGAAGCTTTCTTT.

This rearrangement joins TRBV7-2 to TRBJ1-2; no reliable D call. The CDR3 is made up of 12 amino acids. Germline-derived CDR1 and CDR2 are SGHTA and FQGNSA. V was clipped by 7 bases and J by 4 bases, with 10 bases between them. CDR3 DNA: TGTGCCAGCATCTCCGGAGTCTATGGCTACACCTTC. It yields the protein CASISGVYGYTF. Variable domain in full (rest from reference TRBV7-2 and TRBJ1-2): GAGVSQSPSNKVTEKGKDVELRCDPISGHTALYWYRQSLGQGLEFLIYFQGNSAPDKSGLPSDRFSAERTGGSVSTLTIQRTQQEDSAVYLCASISGVYGYTFGSGTRLTVV.

V and J are TRBV14 and TRBJ1-2; possible D gene TRBD1, 6 bases. The CDR3 runs 16 residues. Deletions cut 4 bases from V and 7 bases from J, with 22 bases between. Germline CDR1 reads SGHDN; CDR2 reads FVKESK. The CDR3 DNA reads as TGTGCCAGCAGCCCTTTGGCGAGAGAGACAGGCGGTGGCTACACCTTC. Amino acids: CASSPLARETGGGYTF.

The chain joins TRBV12-5 to TRBJ2-7; maybe TRBD2 (5 bases). The CDR3 covers 13 residues. Germline loops: CDR1 LGHNT, CDR2 FRNRAP. Trimming shortened V by 9 bases and J by 2 bases, and 14 bases separated the two germline ends. This CDR3 reads CASALGRTYEQYF. CDR3 DNA: TGTGCTAGCGCACTAGGGCGTACCTACGAGCAGTACTTC.